This TCR beta chain was recorded in a study of T cell responses to AZD1222 COVID-19 vaccine. Whole-study findings and limits: A rise in Spike-specific TCR breadth and depth followed two AZD1222 doses.

This clone was recorded a few times. The antigen remains undetermined. Other DNA sequences of this sample code for an identical CDR3. TCRdb's table, derived via immunoSEQ multiplex PCR, lists solely in-frame clones and lacks some. The table lists roughly 100,000 clones, about 90% of them singletons. The CDR3 extends over 13 amino acids. V was trimmed by 1 base and J by 7 bases, leaving 8 bases between them. Germline V lookup: CDR1 SGHAT, CDR2 FQNNGV. The chain recombines TRBV11-2 with TRBJ1-5; no definite D call. This TCR came from an adult in good health. Sequencing used peripheral blood, obtained on day 0 of AZD1222 vaccination. CDR3 amino acids: CASSLGVAQPQHF. In DNA, the CDR3 is TGTGCCAGCAGCTTAGGTGTTGCCCAGCCCCAGCATTTT.